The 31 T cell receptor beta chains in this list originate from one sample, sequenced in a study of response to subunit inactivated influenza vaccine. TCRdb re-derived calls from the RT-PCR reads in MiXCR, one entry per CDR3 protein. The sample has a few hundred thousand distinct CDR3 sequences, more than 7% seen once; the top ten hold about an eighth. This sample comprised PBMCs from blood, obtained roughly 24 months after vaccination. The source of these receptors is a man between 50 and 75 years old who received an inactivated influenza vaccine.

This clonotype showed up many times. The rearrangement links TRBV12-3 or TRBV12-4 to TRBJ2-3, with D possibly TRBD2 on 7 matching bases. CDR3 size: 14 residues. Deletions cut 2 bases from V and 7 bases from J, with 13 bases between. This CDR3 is CASSLRRGAYTQYF. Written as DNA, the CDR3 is TGTGCCAGCAGTTTACGTCGGGGGGCATATACGCAGTATTTT.

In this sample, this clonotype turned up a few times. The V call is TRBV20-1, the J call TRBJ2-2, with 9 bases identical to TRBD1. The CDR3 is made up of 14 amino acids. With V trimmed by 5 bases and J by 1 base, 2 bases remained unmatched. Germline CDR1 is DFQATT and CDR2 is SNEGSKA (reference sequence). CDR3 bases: TGCAGTGCTCGGACAGGGGTGAACACCGGGGAGCTGTTTTTT. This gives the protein CSARTGVNTGELFF.

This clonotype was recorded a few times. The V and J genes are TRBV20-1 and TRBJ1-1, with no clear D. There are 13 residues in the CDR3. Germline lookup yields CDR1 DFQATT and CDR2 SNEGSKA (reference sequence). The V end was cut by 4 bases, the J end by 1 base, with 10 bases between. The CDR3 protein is CSAIRSRNTEAFF. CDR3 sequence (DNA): TGCAGTGCTATTCGCTCGCGGAACACTGAAGCTTTCTTT.

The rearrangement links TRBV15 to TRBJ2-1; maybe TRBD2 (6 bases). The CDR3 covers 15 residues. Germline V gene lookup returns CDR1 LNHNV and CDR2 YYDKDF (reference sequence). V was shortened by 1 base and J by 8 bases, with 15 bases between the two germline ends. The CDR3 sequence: CATSRARDPWDEQFF. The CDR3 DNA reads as TGTGCCACCAGCAGAGCGCGGGACCCCTGGGATGAGCAGTTCTTC.

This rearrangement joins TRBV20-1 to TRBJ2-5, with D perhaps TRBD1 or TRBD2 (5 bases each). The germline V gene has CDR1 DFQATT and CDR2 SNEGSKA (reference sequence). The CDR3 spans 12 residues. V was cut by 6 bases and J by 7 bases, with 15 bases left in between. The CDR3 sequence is CSARDHRRTQYF. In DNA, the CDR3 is TGCAGTGCCAGGGACCATAGGCGGACCCAGTACTTC.

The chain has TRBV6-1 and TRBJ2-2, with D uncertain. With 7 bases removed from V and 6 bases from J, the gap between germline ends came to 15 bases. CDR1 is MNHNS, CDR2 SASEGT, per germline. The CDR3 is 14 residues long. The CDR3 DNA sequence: TGTGCCAGCATCACACAATATCCATCCGGGGAGCTGTTTTTT. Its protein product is CASITQYPSGELFF.

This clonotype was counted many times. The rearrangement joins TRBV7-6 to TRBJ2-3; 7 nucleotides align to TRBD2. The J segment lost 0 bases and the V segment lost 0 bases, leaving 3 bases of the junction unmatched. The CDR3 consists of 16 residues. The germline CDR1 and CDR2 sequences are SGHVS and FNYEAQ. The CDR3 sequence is CASSLAAGASTDTQYF. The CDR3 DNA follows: TGTGCCAGCAGCTTAGCGGCGGGAGCTAGCACAGATACGCAGTATTTT.

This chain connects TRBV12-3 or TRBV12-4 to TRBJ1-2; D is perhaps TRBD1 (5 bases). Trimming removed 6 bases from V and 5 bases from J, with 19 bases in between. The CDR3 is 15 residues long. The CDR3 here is CASSRTESPGYGYTF. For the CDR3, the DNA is TGTGCCAGCAGCCGCACGGAGAGTCCAGGGTATGGCTACACCTTC.

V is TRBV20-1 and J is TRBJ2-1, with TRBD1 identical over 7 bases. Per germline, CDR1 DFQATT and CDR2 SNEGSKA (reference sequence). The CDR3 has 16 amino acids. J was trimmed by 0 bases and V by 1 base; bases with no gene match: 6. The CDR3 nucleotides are TGCAGTGCTAGAGGGACAGGAGCTCTCTCCTACAATGAGCAGTTCTTC. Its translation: CSARGTGALSYNEQFF.

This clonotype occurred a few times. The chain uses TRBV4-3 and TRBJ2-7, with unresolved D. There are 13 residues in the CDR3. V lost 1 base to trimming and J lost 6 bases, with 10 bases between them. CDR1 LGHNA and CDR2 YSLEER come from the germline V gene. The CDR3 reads CASSQGYGLEQYF. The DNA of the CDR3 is TGCGCCAGCAGCCAAGGCTACGGGCTCGAGCAGTACTTC.

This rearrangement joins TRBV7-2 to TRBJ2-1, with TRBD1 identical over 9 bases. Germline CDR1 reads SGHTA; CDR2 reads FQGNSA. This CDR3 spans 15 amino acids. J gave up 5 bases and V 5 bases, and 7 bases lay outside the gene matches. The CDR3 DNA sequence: TGTGCCAGCAGCCCAGGGACAGGGCGCCACAATGAGCAGTTCTTC. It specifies CASSPGTGRHNEQFF.

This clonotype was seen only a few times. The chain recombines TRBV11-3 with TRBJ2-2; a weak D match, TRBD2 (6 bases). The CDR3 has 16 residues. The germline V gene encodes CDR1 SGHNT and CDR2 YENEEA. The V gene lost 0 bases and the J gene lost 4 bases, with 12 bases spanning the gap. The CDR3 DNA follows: TGTGCCAGCAGCTTAGATATGGGAGGACGCACCGGGGAGCTGTTTTTT. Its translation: CASSLDMGGRTGELFF.

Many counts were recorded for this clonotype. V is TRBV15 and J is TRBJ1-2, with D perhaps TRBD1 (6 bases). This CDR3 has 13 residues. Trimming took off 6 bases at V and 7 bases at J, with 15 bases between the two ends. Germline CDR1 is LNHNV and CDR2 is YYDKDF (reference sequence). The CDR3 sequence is CATRSATGTGYTF. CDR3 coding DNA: TGTGCCACCAGGAGCGCAACAGGGACTGGCTACACCTTC. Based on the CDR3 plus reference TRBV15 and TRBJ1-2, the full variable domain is DAMVIQNPRYQVTQFGKPVTLSCSQTLNHNVMYWYQQKSSQAPKLLFHYYDKDFNNEADTPDNFQSRRPNTSFCFLDIRSPGLGDTAMYLCATRSATGTGYTFGSGTRLTVV.

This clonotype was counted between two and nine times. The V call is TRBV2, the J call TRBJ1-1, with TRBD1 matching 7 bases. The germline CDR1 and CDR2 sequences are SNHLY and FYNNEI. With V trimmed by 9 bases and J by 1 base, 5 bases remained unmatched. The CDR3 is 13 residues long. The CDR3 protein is CARVTGPNTEAFF. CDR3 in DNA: TGTGCCAGAGTGACAGGGCCGAACACTGAAGCTTTCTTT.

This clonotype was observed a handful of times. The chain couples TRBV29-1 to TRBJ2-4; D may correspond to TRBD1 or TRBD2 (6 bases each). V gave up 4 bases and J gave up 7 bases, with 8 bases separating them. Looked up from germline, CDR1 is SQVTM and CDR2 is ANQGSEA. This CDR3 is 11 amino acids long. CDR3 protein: CSVGGGNIQYF. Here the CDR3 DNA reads TGCAGCGTTGGAGGGGGGAACATTCAGTACTTC.

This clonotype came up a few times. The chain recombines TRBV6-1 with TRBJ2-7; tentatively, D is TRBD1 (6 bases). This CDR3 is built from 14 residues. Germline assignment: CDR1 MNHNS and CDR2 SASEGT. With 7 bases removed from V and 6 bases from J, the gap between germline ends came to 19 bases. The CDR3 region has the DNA TGTGCCAGCAACTATCGGGGTCAGGGGAGCGAGCAGTACTTC. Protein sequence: CASNYRGQGSEQYF.

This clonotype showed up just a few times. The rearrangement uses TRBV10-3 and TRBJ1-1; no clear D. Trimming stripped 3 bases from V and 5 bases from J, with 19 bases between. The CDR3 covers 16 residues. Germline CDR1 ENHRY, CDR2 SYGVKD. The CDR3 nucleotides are TGTGCCATCAGTGACCCGAGAAGATCTTCGGGGACTGAAGCTTTCTTT. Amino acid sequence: CAISDPRRSSGTEAFF.

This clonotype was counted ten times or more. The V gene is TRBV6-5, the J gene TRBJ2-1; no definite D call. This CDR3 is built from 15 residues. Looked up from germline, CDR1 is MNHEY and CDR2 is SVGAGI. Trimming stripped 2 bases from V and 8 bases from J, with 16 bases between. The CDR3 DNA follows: TGTGCCAGCAGTTACGAAGGTGGGCTGGGCGATGAGCAGTTCTTC. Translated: CASSYEGGLGDEQFF.

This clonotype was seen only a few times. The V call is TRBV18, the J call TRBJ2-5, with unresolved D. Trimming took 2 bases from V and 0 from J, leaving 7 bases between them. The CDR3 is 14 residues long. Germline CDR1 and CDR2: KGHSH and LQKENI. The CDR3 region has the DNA TGTGCCAGCTCACCATCTAGGTACCAAGAGACCCAGTACTTC. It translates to CASSPSRYQETQYF.

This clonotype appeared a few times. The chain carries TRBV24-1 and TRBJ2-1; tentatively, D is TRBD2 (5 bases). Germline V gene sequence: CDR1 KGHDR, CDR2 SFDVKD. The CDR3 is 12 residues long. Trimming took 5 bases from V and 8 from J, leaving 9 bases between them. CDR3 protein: CATSAVDYEQFF. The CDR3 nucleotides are TGTGCCACCAGTGCGGTGGACTATGAGCAGTTCTTC.

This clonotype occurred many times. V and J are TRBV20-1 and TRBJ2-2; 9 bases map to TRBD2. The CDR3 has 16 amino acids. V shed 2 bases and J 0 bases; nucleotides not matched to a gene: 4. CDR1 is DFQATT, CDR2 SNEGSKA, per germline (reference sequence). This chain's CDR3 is CSARSLAGTNTGELFF. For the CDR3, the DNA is TGCAGTGCTAGATCCCTAGCGGGAACGAACACCGGGGAGCTGTTTTTT.

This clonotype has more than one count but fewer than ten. The CDR3 region has the DNA TGCGCCAGCAGCTTTTCTCCCGGACCCCTCCAAGAGACCCAGTACTTC. This encodes CASSFSPGPLQETQYF. The genes are TRBV5-1 and TRBJ2-5; no clear D gene. The germline V gene encodes CDR1 SGHRS and CDR2 YFSETQ. V dropped 2 bases and J dropped 1 base, with 15 bases sitting between them. The CDR3 totals 16 residues.

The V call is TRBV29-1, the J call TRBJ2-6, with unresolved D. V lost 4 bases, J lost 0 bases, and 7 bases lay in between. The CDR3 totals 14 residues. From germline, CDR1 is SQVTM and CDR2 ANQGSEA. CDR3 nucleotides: TGCAGCGTTGGGCTCAGCTCTGGGGCCAACGTCCTGACTTTC. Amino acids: CSVGLSSGANVLTF.

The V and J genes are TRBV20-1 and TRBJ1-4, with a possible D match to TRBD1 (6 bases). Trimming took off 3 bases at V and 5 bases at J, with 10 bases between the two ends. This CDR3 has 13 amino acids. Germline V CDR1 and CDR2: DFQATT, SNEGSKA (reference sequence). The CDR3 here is CSARRTANEKLFF. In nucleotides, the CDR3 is TGCAGTGCTAGGAGGACAGCAAATGAAAAACTGTTTTTT.

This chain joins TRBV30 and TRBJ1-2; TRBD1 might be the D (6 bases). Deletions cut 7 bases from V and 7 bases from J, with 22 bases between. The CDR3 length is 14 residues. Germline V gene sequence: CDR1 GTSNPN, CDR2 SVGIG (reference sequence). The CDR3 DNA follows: TGTGCCTCCCCGTACCGACAGGAGAGGGGTGGCTACACCTTC. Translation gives CASPYRQERGGYTF.

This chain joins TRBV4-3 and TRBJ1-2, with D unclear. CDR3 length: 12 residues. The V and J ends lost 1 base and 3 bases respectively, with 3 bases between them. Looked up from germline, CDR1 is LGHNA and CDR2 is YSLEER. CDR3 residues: CASSQADYGYTF. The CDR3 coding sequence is TGCGCCAGCAGCCAAGCGGACTATGGCTACACCTTC.

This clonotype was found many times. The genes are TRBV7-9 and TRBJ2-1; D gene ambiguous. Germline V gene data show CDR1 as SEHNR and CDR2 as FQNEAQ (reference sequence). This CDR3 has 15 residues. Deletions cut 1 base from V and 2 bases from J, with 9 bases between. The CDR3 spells CASSLDSLTYNEQFF. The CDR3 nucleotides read TGTGCCAGCAGCTTAGACTCTCTCACCTACAATGAGCAGTTCTTC. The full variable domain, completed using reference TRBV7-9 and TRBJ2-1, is DTGVSQNPRHKITKRGQNVTFRCDPISEHNRLYWYRQTLGQGPEFLTYFQNEAQLEKSRLLSDRFSAERPKGSFSTLEIQRTEQGDSAMYLCASSLDSLTYNEQFFGPGTRLTVL.

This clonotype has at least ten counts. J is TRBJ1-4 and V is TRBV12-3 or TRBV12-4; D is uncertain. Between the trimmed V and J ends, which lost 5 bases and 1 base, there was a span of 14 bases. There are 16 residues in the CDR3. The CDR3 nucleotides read TGTGCCAGCAGTCAAAAAGGTGCTGGAACTAATGAAAAACTGTTTTTT. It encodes CASSQKGAGTNEKLFF.

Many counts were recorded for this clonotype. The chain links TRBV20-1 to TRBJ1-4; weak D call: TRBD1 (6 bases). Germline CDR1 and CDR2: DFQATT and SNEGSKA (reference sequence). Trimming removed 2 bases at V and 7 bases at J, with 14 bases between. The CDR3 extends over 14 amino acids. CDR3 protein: CSARKGGGGEKLFF. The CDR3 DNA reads TGCAGTGCTAGAAAAGGAGGGGGAGGTGAAAAACTGTTTTTT.

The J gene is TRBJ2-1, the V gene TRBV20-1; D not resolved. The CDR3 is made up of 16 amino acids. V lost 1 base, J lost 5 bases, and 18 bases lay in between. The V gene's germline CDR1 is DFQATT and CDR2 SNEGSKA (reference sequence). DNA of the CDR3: TGCAGTGCTAGAGTGGTAGCAGTCATACCCCACAATGAGCAGTTCTTC. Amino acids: CSARVVAVIPHNEQFF.

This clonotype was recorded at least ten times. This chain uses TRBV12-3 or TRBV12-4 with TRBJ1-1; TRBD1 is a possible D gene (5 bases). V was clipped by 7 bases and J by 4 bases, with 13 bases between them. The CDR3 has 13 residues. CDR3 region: CASTRGEGTEAFF. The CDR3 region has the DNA TGTGCCAGCACCCGGGGGGAGGGCACTGAAGCTTTCTTT.